This section outlines one T cell receptor beta chain sequence together with its context. Its antigen remains unidentified. This sample stems from a study of graft-versus-host responses after intestinal transplantation. Study outcomes and limitations: Where graft-donor T cell macrochimerism was present, patients had high graft-versus-host to host-versus-graft clonal ratios in allografts. Some GvH clones were seen earlier in gut or blood, suggesting intestinal origin. Early after transplant, HvG clones declined as circulating GvH clones peaked.

Method: immunoSEQ multiplex PCR; TCRdb's copy keeps in-frame clones and lacks some. The sample holds more than 70,000 clones, around 90% seen once. Germline V gene sequence: CDR1 SEHNR, CDR2 FQNEAQ (reference sequence). This CDR3 region has 16 residues. J lost 5 bases, V lost 3 bases, and 12 bases had no gene match. The material was unstimulated CD4+ T cells sorted from spleen or lymph node cells, obtained before intestinal transplant. This TCR was recovered from a human donor who received an intestinal transplant. This chain connects TRBV7-9 to TRBJ2-7; TRBD2 matches at 8 bases. The CDR3 sequence: CASSFPQRRGAHEQYF. The CDR3 DNA follows: TGTGCCAGCAGCTTCCCCCAACGGCGGGGGGCCCACGAGCAGTACTTC.